Listed below are T cell receptor beta chains from one sample, sequenced in a study of identical twins. Each CDR3 protein gets one entry after TCRdb re-called the 5' RACE reads with MiXCR. The sample includes about 460,000 distinct CDR3 sequences, 12% to 15% of them seen just once. These data were also reused for a study on yellow fever vaccine responses in identical twins.

The sequenced material came from CD4+ T cells sorted from blood. The receptors shown here come from a woman aged 18-30 years in good health. The CDR3 runs from the conserved cysteine through the conserved F or W. The order of the fields is J gene, D gene, V gene, clone size, CDR3 protein, CDR3 DNA. A D gene is named only where the DNA matches it firmly. Expanded clones are given a class, and other clones once, few, many or no size at all.

TRBJ2-1 | . | TRBV6-1 | few | CAGRTRNLGNNEQFF | TGTGCCGGCAGGACAAGGAACTTAGGTAACAATGAGCAGTTCTTC
TRBJ2-1 | TRBD2 | TRBV5-1 | few | CASSLLAGGPRNNEQFF | TGCGCCAGCAGCTTACTAGCGGGGGGGCCGAGGAACAATGAGCAGTTCTTC
TRBJ1-5 | . | TRBV12-3/TRBV12-4 | . | CASSWDTDQPQHF | TGTGCCAGCAGTTGGGACACCGATCAGCCCCAGCATTTT
TRBJ2-5 | TRBD1 | TRBV7-8 | . | CASSLVRDRVLETQYF | TGTGCCAGCAGCTTAGTCCGGGACAGGGTATTGGAGACCCAGTACTTC
TRBJ2-1 | TRBD1 | TRBV7-2 | . | CANPDRVNNEQFF | TGTGCCAACCCGGACAGGGTCAACAATGAGCAGTTCTTC
TRBJ2-7 | . | TRBV29-1 | few | CSVDGGAGVDEQYF | TGCAGCGTTGATGGCGGGGCAGGCGTCGACGAGCAGTACTTC
TRBJ2-5 | TRBD2 | TRBV29-1 | few | CSERLAGETQYF | TGCAGCGAGCGACTAGCGGGAGAGACCCAGTACTTC
TRBJ2-1 | TRBD1 | TRBV7-2 | few | CASSFTGADNEQFF | TGTGCCAGCAGCTTTACAGGGGCTGACAATGAGCAGTTCTTC
TRBJ2-7 | . | TRBV12-3/TRBV12-4 | . | CASSTDTGFSEQYF | TGTGCCAGCAGTACCGACACAGGGTTTAGCGAGCAGTACTTC
TRBJ2-1 | . | TRBV7-8 | . | CASSRGEAGARGEQFF | TGTGCCAGCAGCCGAGGGGAGGCGGGGGCCCGCGGTGAGCAGTTCTTC
TRBJ1-1 | . | TRBV5-1 | . | CASSLRGAAETEAFF | TGCGCCAGCAGCTTAAGGGGCGCCGCGGAGACTGAAGCTTTCTTT
TRBJ1-1 | . | TRBV4-2 | . | CASSRTSGTNTEAFF | TGTGCCAGCAGCCGGACCTCCGGGACTAACACTGAAGCTTTCTTT
TRBJ2-1 | TRBD2 | TRBV6-2/TRBV6-3 | many | CASSNRGRDGYNEQFF | TGTGCCAGCTCAAATCGGGGGAGGGACGGCTACAATGAGCAGTTCTTC
TRBJ2-3 | TRBD2 | TRBV5-1 | . | CASSSGGGPDTQYF | TGCGCCAGCAGCTCCGGGGGGGGGCCAGATACGCAGTATTTT
TRBJ2-6 | . | TRBV7-9 | . | CASQGSGANVLTF | TGTGCCAGTCAGGGGTCTGGGGCCAACGTCCTGACTTTC
TRBJ2-2 | . | TRBV21-1 | few | CASSPRGLARWGPGELFF | TGTGCCAGCAGCCCTCGAGGACTAGCGAGATGGGGGCCCGGGGAGCTGTTTTTT
TRBJ2-7 | . | TRBV5-6 | . | CASTTWGTYSYEQYF | TGTGCCAGCACGACTTGGGGCACGTACTCCTACGAGCAGTACTTC
TRBJ2-1 | TRBD2 | TRBV20-1 | few | CSARDRSGSKYNEQFF | TGCAGTGCTAGAGATCGGAGCGGGAGTAAGTACAATGAGCAGTTCTTC
TRBJ2-4 | TRBD2 | TRBV28 | . | CASSPLAGYNKNIQYF | TGTGCCAGCAGCCCACTAGCGGGGTACAACAAAAACATTCAGTACTTC
TRBJ2-2 | . | TRBV20-1 | . | CSASDRLTGELFF | TGCAGTGCTAGTGACAGGCTTACCGGGGAGCTGTTTTTT
TRBJ2-3 | TRBD2 | TRBV7-8 | few | CASSLGASGSVGTQYF | TGTGCCAGCAGCCTGGGTGCTAGCGGGAGCGTTGGTACGCAGTATTTT
TRBJ2-6 | . | TRBV29-1 | many | CSVDQGTNVLTF | TGCAGCGTTGATCAGGGAACCAACGTCCTGACTTTC
TRBJ2-5 | . | TRBV7-2 | . | CASSLEIGGETQYF | TGTGCCAGCAGCTTAGAGATAGGGGGAGAGACCCAGTACTTC
TRBJ1-2 | TRBD1 | TRBV14 | few | CASSYRGSYGYTF | TGTGCCAGCAGTTACAGGGGAAGTTATGGCTACACCTTC
TRBJ2-3 | . | TRBV20-1 | many | CSASGGADTQYF | TGCAGTGCGTCCGGCGGGGCAGATACGCAGTATTTT
TRBJ2-7 | . | TRBV3-1 | . | CASSTVGDEQYF | TGTGCCAGCAGTACCGTCGGGGACGAGCAGTACTTC
TRBJ2-3 | TRBD2 | TRBV10-3 | . | CAIRAGGDTQYF | TGTGCCATCAGAGCGGGAGGAGATACGCAGTATTTT